Listed below are T cell receptor beta chains from one sample, sequenced in a study of T cells after yellow fever vaccination. TCRdb independently ran MiXCR on the 5' RACE reads; one entry per CDR3 protein. The sample yields roughly 330,000 distinct CDR3 sequences, 6.8% seen once. Sequenced here: PBMCs, sampled about 49 days after the first yellow fever vaccination. All receptors come from a man between 18 and 29 years old who received the YFV17D yellow fever vaccine. CDR3s include the opening cysteine and the closing phenylalanine or tryptophan. The D gene is left open where the match is weak. Clone size appears in some rows only: once, few, many, or a class for an expanded clone.

D gene,J gene,clone size,V gene,CDR3 protein,CDR3 DNA
TRBD1,TRBJ2-6,-,TRBV9,CASSPRQGVIVSGANVLTF,TGTGCCAGCAGCCCAAGACAGGGTGTCATAGTCTCTGGGGCCAACGTCCTGACTTTC
-,TRBJ2-1,few,TRBV29-1,CSSLTGNSYNEQFF,TGCAGTAGCCTTACAGGGAACTCCTACAATGAGCAGTTCTTC
TRBD2,TRBJ2-4,-,TRBV7-2,CASSSRGGGKNIQYF,TGTGCCAGCAGCTCGCGGGGGGGGGGCAAAAACATTCAGTACTTC
TRBD2,TRBJ2-1,few,TRBV20-1,CSAMGEGTYNEQFF,TGCAGTGCTATGGGGGAGGGAACCTACAATGAGCAGTTCTTC
-,TRBJ1-2,many,TRBV12-3/TRBV12-4,CASSPHYRTGYTF,TGTGCCAGCAGCCCTCATTACAGGACAGGCTACACCTTC
TRBD1,TRBJ2-6,few,TRBV6-1,CASSNDRAPGANVLTF,TGTGCCAGCAGCAATGACAGGGCTCCTGGGGCCAACGTCCTGACTTTC
-,TRBJ2-1,many,TRBV10-3,CAISDSGLSEQFF,TGTGCCATCAGTGACAGCGGTCTAAGTGAGCAGTTCTTC
TRBD2,TRBJ2-3,many,TRBV28,CASSLRLAGDSTDTQYF,TGTGCCAGCAGTTTACGCCTAGCGGGCGATAGCACAGATACGCAGTATTTT
-,TRBJ2-1,-,TRBV28,CASSSTAVYYNEQFF,TGTGCCAGCAGTTCGACAGCCGTTTACTACAATGAGCAGTTCTTC
-,TRBJ1-1,-,TRBV5-6,CASSLTLDGNTEAFF,TGTGCCAGCAGCTTGACTCTTGACGGGAACACTGAAGCTTTCTTT